This T cell receptor beta chain was identified during a study of blood T cells in healthy people across ages. Combining a sample-barcoded 5' primer with a J-beta primer mix, a second PCR ran for 7 to 11 cycles. TCRdb used MiXCR to reprocess the 5' RACE reads, holding one entry per CDR3 protein. Of about 1.4 million distinct CDR3 sequences in the sample, around 55% were seen once. This clonotype was counted a single time. V lost 2 bases to trimming and J lost 1 base, with 10 bases between them. Germline CDR1 is SEHNR and CDR2 is FQNEAQ (reference sequence). The CDR3 extends over 15 amino acids. This sequence originates from a man between 18 and 29 years old in good health. The sequenced sample consisted of blood. V usage is TRBV7-9 and J usage is TRBJ2-3; a possible D gene is TRBD2 (6 bases). The CDR3 DNA is TGTGCCAGCAGCTTACAGGCGGGGCGCACAGATACGCAGTATTTT. It is translated as CASSLQAGRTDTQYF.